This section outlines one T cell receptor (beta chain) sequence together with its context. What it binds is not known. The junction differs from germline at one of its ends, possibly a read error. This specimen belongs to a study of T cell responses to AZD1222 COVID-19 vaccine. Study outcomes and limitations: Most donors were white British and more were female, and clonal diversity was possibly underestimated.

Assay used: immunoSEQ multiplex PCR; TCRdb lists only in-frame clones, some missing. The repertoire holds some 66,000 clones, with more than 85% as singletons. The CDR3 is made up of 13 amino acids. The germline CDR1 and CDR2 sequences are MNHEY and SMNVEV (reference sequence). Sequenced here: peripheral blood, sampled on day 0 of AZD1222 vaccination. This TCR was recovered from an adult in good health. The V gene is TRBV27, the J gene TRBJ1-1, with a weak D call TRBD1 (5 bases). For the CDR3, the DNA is TGTGCCAGCAGCTTCAGGGATAACATTGAAGCTTTCTTT. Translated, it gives CASSFRDNIEAFF.